Below are 5 T cell receptor beta chains sequenced from a single sample in a study of shared clonotypes between healthy human individuals (dated by TCRdb to 2018 to 2021). For the CD8 naive samples, CD45RO-negative cells were positively selected for CCR7, yielding a CD45RA+CCR7+ population from which TemRA cells were excluded. Receptor libraries were prepared by the immunoSEQ multiplex PCR assay. TCRdb obtained this table from immuneACCESS and retained in-frame rearrangements with V and J assigned. These tables miss some clones; where compared with another copy, unresolved V genes account for less than half of the shortfall, and the remainder is unexplained. This sample comprises about 2.1 million clones, under 95% of them detected only once. The ten largest clonotypes hold approximately 1.7% of the sample. The sample was naive CD8+ T cells from PBMCs. Taken with the paper, the label for cell subset or site translates to: CD45RA+CCR7+. Receptors originate from a man between 18 and 29 years old in good health. Some clones in this sample may be carry-over from other donors' samples.

This sequence joins TRBV29-1 and TRBJ2-7; D unclear. CDR3 length equals 14 residues. Trimming cost V 0 bases and J 2 bases, with 11 bases left between them. CDR1 and CDR2 (germline): SQVTM, ANQGSEA. The CDR3 here is CSVEDASPPYEQYF. CDR3 DNA: TGCAGCGTTGAAGATGCCAGCCCTCCCTACGAGCAGTACTTC.

J is TRBJ2-3 and V is TRBV7-3; D is unclear. This CDR3 has 14 amino acids. The germline V gene has CDR1 SGHTA and CDR2 FQGTGA. With 4 bases removed from V and 6 bases from J, the gap between germline ends came to 14 bases. DNA of the CDR3: TGTGCCAGCAGCTACGGTAGTCATGGGGATACGCAGTATTTT. Its protein product is CASSYGSHGDTQYF.

This rearrangement joins TRBV9 to TRBJ2-3; D is ambiguous. Germline CDR1 is SGDLS and CDR2 is YYNGEE. The CDR3 length is 17 residues. Deletions cut 3 bases from V and 1 base from J, with 18 bases between. The CDR3 DNA is TGTGCCAGCAGCGCTCCCAAGGAGTTTTCGGGCACAGATACGCAGTATTTT. Amino acid sequence: CASSAPKEFSGTDTQYF.

This clone was observed once. CDR3 protein: CASSSTEFANTGELFF. In DNA, the CDR3 is TGTGCCAGCTCCTCTACTGAGTTCGCGAACACCGGGGAGCTGTTTTTT. The genes are TRBV18 and TRBJ2-2; unclear D gene. V lost 6 bases to trimming and J lost 0 bases, with 14 bases between them. Germline V gene lookup returns CDR1 KGHSH and CDR2 LQKENI. There are 16 residues in the CDR3.

This chain uses TRBV27 with TRBJ1-1; TRBD1 agrees at 7 bases. V shed 5 bases, J shed 8 bases, and the junction held 11 bases outside the gene matches. Germline loops: CDR1 MNHEY, CDR2 SMNVEV (reference sequence). CDR3 size: 14 residues. The CDR3 coding sequence is TGTGCCAGCAGTGGAAGCCGACAGGGCCCAGAAGCTTTCTTT. It codes for CASSGSRQGPEAFF.